Listed below are T cell receptor beta chains from one sample, sequenced in a study of blood T cell repertoires in COVID-19. Clones were sequenced by immunoSEQ multiplex PCR, and TCRdb holds only the in-frame ones, with some missing. Here the sample spans 200,000 to 250,000 clones, approximately 78% being singletons. Material: peripheral blood. Receptor source: a woman aged 18-35 years with acute or convalescent COVID-19. The CDR3 runs from the conserved cysteine through the conserved F or W. The order of the fields is J gene, D gene, V gene, clone size, CDR3 protein, CDR3 DNA. D genes are given only for firm matches. Size values are once, few and many counts, or a class for expanded clones, and some rows have none.

TRBJ2-3 . TRBV7-7 . CASSPLSRVDTQYF TGTGCTAGCAGCCCCCTTTCACGGGTAGATACGCAGTATTTT
TRBJ2-1 . TRBV9 . CASSPTSGQGGRNEQFF TGTGCCAGCAGCCCCACCTCGGGGCAGGGAGGTCGGAATGAGCAGTTCTTC
TRBJ2-7 TRBD2 TRBV6-2/TRBV6-3 once CASSYASNGGDYEQYF TGTGCCAGCAGTTACGCCAGCAACGGGGGGGACTACGAGCAGTACTTC
TRBJ2-3 TRBD1 TRBV18 . CASSPPGQGSDTQYF TGTGCCAGCTCACCACCGGGACAGGGCTCAGATACGCAGTATTTT
TRBJ1-1 . TRBV18 . CASSPRSDTNTEAFF TGTGCCAGCTCACCTAGAAGTGATACGAACACTGAAGCTTTCTTT
TRBJ2-3 . TRBV7-9 few CASSSLGVTGVTDTQYF TGTGCCAGCAGCTCTTTGGGGGTAACGGGGGTCACAGATACGCAGTATTTT
TRBJ2-7 . TRBV28 once CASSLFRESYEQYF TGTGCCAGCAGTTTATTTCGGGAGTCCTACGAGCAGTACTTC
TRBJ2-1 TRBD2 TRBV7-9 . CAVPLAGANNEQFF TGTGCCGTCCCCCTAGCGGGAGCTAATAATGAGCAGTTCTTC
TRBJ2-7 . TRBV15 once CATSRARGFYEQYF TGTGCCACCAGCAGAGCAAGGGGGTTCTACGAGCAGTACTTC
TRBJ2-7 TRBD2 TRBV4-3 . CASSQDSLGLAGDGRYEQYF TGCGCCAGCAGCCAAGATTCGTTGGGACTAGCGGGAGACGGAAGGTACGAGCAGTACTTC
TRBJ2-3 TRBD2 TRBV5-1 few CASTPGLAGLSTDTQYF TGCGCCAGCACCCCCGGACTAGCGGGGTTGAGCACAGATACGCAGTATTTT
TRBJ2-2 TRBD2 TRBV6-1 . CASSKGLAINTGELFF TGTGCCAGCAGTAAAGGACTAGCGATCAACACCGGGGAGCTGTTTTTT
TRBJ2-1 TRBD2 TRBV7-2 . CASSLLWTSGRFNEQFF TGTGCCAGCAGCTTATTGTGGACTAGCGGGAGGTTCAATGAGCAGTTCTTC
TRBJ2-3 . TRBV5-4 . CASSFWRMADTQYF TGTGCCAGCAGCTTTTGGCGGATGGCAGATACGCAGTATTTT
TRBJ2-2 . TRBV3-1/TRBV3-2 . CASSQDPTFRGGAYTGELFF TGTGCCAGCAGCCAAGATCCAACCTTTCGCGGCGGTGCGTACACCGGGGAGCTGTTTTTT
TRBJ2-5 . TRBV21-1 . CASSKGALNGEETQYF TGTGCCAGCAGCAAAGGGGCACTCAACGGGGAAGAGACCCAGTACTTC